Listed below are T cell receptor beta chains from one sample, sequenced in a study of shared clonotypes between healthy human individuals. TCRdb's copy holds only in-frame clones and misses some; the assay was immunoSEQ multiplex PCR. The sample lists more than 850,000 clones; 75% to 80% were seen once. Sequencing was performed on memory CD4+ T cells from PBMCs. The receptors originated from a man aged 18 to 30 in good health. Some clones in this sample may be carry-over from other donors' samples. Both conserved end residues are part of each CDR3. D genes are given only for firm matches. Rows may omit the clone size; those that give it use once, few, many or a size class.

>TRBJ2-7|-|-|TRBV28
CASSLWGWDEQYF
TGTGCCAGCAGTTTGTGGGGGTGGGACGAGCAGTACTTC
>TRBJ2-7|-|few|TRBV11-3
CASSLAPGEQYF
TGTGCCAGCAGCTTGGCCCCCGGCGAGCAGTACTTC
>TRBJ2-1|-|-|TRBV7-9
CASSFQEGRPEQFF
TGTGCCAGCAGCTTCCAAGAGGGCCGCCCTGAGCAGTTCTTC
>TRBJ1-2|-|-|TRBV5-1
CASSSPRGNYGYTF
TGCGCCAGCAGCTCCCCCAGAGGGAACTATGGCTACACCTTC
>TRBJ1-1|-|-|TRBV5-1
CASSSPRGLSNTEAFF
TGCGCCAGCAGCTCCCCGAGGGGTCTGTCCAACACTGAAGCTTTCTTT
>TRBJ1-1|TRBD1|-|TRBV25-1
CASRGTGGSGYVAFF
TGTGCCAGCAGGGGGACAGGCGGCTCGGGTTATGTAGCTTTCTTT
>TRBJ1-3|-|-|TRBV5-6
CASSLGDVNTIYF
TGTGCCAGCAGCTTGGGGGACGTAAACACCATATATTTT
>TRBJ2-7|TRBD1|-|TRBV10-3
CAISPPGYGTGVDYEQYF
TGTGCCATCAGCCCACCGGGTTACGGGACAGGGGTGGACTACGAGCAGTACTTC
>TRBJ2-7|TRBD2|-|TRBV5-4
CASSPQGGSSYEQYF
TGTGCCAGCAGCCCTCAGGGCGGGAGCTCCTACGAGCAGTACTTC
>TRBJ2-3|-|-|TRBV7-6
CASSLVDNTQYF
TGTGCCAGCAGCTTAGTGGACAATACGCAGTATTTT
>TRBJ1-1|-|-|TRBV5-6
CASSWGDGRTEAFF
TGTGCCAGCAGCTGGGGCGACGGTCGGACTGAAGCTTTCTTT
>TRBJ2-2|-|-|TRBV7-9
CASSLAGANTGELFF
TGTGCCAGCAGCTTAGCGGGAGCTAACACCGGGGAGCTGTTTTTT
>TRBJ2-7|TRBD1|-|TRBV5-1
CASSSTGGGYEQYF
TGCGCCAGCAGCTCCACAGGGGGCGGCTACGAGCAGTACTTC
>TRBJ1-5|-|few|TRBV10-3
CAIGYSNQPQHF
TGTGCCATCGGGTATAGCAATCAGCCCCAGCATTTT
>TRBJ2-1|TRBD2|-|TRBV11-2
CASSSHKTSGSYNEQFF
TGTGCCAGCAGCTCCCATAAGACTAGCGGCTCCTACAATGAGCAGTTCTTC
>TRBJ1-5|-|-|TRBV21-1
CASSKKSSRPQGNQPQHF
TGTGCCAGCAGCAAAAAAAGTTCTAGGCCTCAGGGGAATCAGCCCCAGCATTTT
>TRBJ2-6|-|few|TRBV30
CAWSRIGSVWANVLTF
TGTGCCTGGAGTCGCATCGGGTCCGTCTGGGCCAACGTCCTGACTTTC
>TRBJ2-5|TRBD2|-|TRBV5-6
CASSLQLAEETQYF
TGTGCCAGCAGCCTTCAACTAGCGGAAGAGACCCAGTACTTC
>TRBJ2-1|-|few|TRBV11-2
CASSLGYFYNEQFF
TGTGCCAGCAGCTTAGGTTACTTCTACAATGAGCAGTTCTTC
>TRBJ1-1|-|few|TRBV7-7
CASSLDYGEKAFF
TGTGCCAGCAGCTTAGACTACGGGGAGAAAGCTTTCTTT
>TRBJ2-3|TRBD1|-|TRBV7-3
CASSLTGGAGGSDTQYF
TGTGCCAGCAGCTTAACGGGCGGGGCAGGGGGCAGCGATACGCAGTATTTT
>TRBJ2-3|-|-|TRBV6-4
CASSEREGTDTQYF
TGTGCCAGCAGTGAGCGGGAAGGCACAGATACGCAGTATTTT
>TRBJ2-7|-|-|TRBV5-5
CASSAGLTVSYEQYF
TGTGCCAGCAGCGCGGGGCTCACTGTCTCCTACGAGCAGTACTTC
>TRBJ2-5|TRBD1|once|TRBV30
CAWSVPAPDRGALGETQYF
TGTGCCTGGAGTGTCCCTGCGCCGGACAGGGGAGCTTTGGGAGAGACCCAGTACTTC
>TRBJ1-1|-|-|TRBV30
CAWAPINTEAFF
TGTGCCTGGGCCCCTATTAACACTGAAGCTTTCTTT
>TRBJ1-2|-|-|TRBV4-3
CASSQDRFPRGRGNYGYTF
TGCGCCAGCAGCCAAGATCGGTTTCCGAGGGGACGGGGAAACTATGGCTACACCTTC
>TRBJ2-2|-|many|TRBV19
CASSPLGAGGELFF
TGTGCCAGTAGTCCCCTAGGCGCCGGGGGGGAGCTGTTTTTT
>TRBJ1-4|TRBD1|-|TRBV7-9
CASSLAQGVNEKLFF
TGTGCCAGCAGCTTAGCACAGGGGGTTAATGAAAAACTGTTTTTT
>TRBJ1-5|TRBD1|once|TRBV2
CASSVRAGGYQPQHF
TGTGCCAGCAGTGTGCGGGCAGGGGGATATCAGCCCCAGCATTTT
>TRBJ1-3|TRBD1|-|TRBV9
CASSVIDRGSTIYF
TGTGCCAGCAGCGTTATAGACAGGGGAAGCACCATATATTTT
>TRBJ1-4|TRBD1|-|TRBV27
CASSRDREKLFF
TGTGCCAGCAGCCGGGACAGGGAAAAACTGTTTTTT
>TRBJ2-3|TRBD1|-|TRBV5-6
CASSLRGQGKADTQYF
TGTGCCAGCAGCTTAAGAGGACAGGGCAAGGCCGATACGCAGTATTTT
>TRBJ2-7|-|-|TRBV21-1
CAAVVSSSYEQYF
TGTGCCGCGGTGGTTTCGAGCTCCTACGAGCAGTACTTC
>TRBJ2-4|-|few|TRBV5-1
CASSFQGGQNIQYF
TGCGCCAGCAGCTTTCAGGGCGGGCAAAACATTCAGTACTTC
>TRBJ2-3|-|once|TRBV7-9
CASSLALGVLEDTQYF
TGTGCCAGCAGCTTAGCGCTAGGTGTTCTCGAGGATACGCAGTATTTT
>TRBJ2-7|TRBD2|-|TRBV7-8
CASSGRTSGSYEQYF
TGTGCCAGCAGCGGACGGACTAGCGGGTCCTACGAGCAGTACTTC
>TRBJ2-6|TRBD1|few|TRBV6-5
CASSQTGSGANVLTF
TGTGCCAGCAGTCAGACAGGGTCTGGGGCCAACGTCCTGACTTTC
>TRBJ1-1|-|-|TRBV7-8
CASSYSGYYEAFF
TGTGCCAGCAGCTACTCAGGGTACTATGAAGCTTTCTTT
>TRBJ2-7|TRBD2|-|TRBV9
CASSVGVAGAGYEQYF
TGTGCCAGCAGCGTAGGTGTAGCGGGAGCTGGTTACGAGCAGTACTTC
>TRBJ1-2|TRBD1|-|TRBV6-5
CASRRTGGLRGYTF
TGTGCCAGCAGGAGGACAGGGGGGTTGCGTGGCTACACCTTC
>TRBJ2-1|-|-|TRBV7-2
CASSLVQVSYNEQFF
TGTGCCAGCAGCTTAGTGCAGGTATCCTACAATGAGCAGTTCTTC
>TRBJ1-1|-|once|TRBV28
CASTRLNPAGTEAFF
TGTGCCAGCACCCGATTAAACCCGGCAGGCACTGAAGCTTTCTTT